Shown below are 18 T cell receptor beta chains from a single sample sequenced in a study of T cell responses to AZD1222 COVID-19 vaccine. Libraries were prepared by immunoSEQ multiplex PCR; TCRdb keeps only in-frame clonotypes and omits some of them. The table shows over 100,000 clones, with 87% occurring only once. Here the sequenced sample was peripheral blood, taken on day 0 of AZD1222 vaccination. These receptors all stem from an adult in good health.

The chain employs TRBV28 and TRBJ1-5; D gene ambiguous. Germline lookup yields CDR1 MDHEN and CDR2 SYDVKM. The CDR3 runs 14 residues. Trimming removed 6 bases from V and 6 bases from J, with 15 bases in between. The DNA for the CDR3 is TGTGCCAGCAGCGAATCTGGGGTAGGTCAGCCCCAGCATTTT. It translates to CASSESGVGQPQHF.

The chain employs TRBV3-1 (or the pseudogene TRBV3-2) and TRBJ2-5; TRBD2 matches 9 bases. This CDR3 comprises 18 residues. Unmatched junction bases numbered 14, after V lost 3 bases and J lost 3 bases. Looked up from germline, CDR1 is LGHDT and CDR2 is YNNKEL (reference sequence). The CDR3 DNA follows: TGTGCCAGCAGCCAGCGGCGCGTCGGTAGCGGGAGAAAAGAGACCCAGTACTTC. Its protein product is CASSQRRVGSGRKETQYF.

The rearrangement uses TRBV28 and TRBJ1-3, with D perhaps TRBD1 (5 bases). CDR3 size: 13 residues. The V gene lost 9 bases and the J gene lost 1 base, with 10 bases spanning the gap. The germline CDR1 and CDR2 sequences are MDHEN and SYDVKM. The CDR3 DNA sequence: TGTGCCAGTAACCCAGGGTCTGGAAACACCATATATTTT. Its protein product is CASNPGSGNTIYF.

The chain employs TRBV28 and TRBJ2-2; perhaps TRBD1 as D (6 bases). The germline V gene encodes CDR1 MDHEN and CDR2 SYDVKM. CDR3 length: 14 amino acids. V dropped 7 bases and J dropped 0 bases, with 9 bases sitting between them. CDR3 coding DNA: TGTGCCAGCAATGGACAGACGAACACCGGGGAGCTGTTTTTT. Protein product: CASNGQTNTGELFF.

The rearrangement uses TRBV5-6 and TRBJ1-3; D is possibly TRBD1 (6 bases). Germline values: CDR1 SGHDT, CDR2 YYEEEE. This CDR3 contains 16 residues. V lost 0 bases and J 2 bases, leaving 12 bases between the germline ends. CDR3 nucleotide sequence: TGTGCCAGCAGCTTGGAGGGGGGATCCACTGGAAACACCATATATTTT. Translating gives CASSLEGGSTGNTIYF.

The CDR3 loop reads CSVEGQGATEQYF. The CDR3 DNA reads as TGCAGCGTAGAGGGACAGGGGGCGACTGAGCAGTACTTC. This chain joins TRBV29-1 and TRBJ2-7; TRBD1 matches at 12 bases. The J segment lost 7 bases and the V segment lost 6 bases, leaving 7 bases of the junction unmatched. The germline V gene has CDR1 SQVTM and CDR2 ANQGSEA. There are 13 residues in the CDR3.

The chain carries TRBV12-3 or TRBV12-4 and TRBJ1-1; D not certain. V dropped 3 bases and J dropped 4 bases, with 6 bases sitting between them. CDR3 size: 12 residues. The chain's CDR3 is CASSFGVTEAFF. The CDR3 DNA reads as TGTGCCAGCAGTTTTGGGGTCACTGAAGCTTTCTTT.

V gene TRBV7-9 combines with J gene TRBJ2-5; D gene ambiguous. Trimming left V 1 base short and J 5 bases short, with 5 bases between. The CDR3 contains 12 residues. Germline V CDR1 and CDR2: SEHNR, FQNEAQ (reference sequence). The CDR3 protein is CASSLGSETQYF. As DNA, the CDR3 is TGTGCCAGCAGCTTAGGGAGTGAGACCCAGTACTTC.

The rearrangement uses TRBV28 and TRBJ2-2; D possibly matches TRBD1 or TRBD2 (5 bases each). The CDR3 totals 13 residues. CDR1 is MDHEN, CDR2 SYDVKM, per germline. Trimming removed 10 bases at V and 1 base at J, with 10 bases between. This chain's CDR3 is CAIGAVNTGELFF. CDR3 DNA sequence: TGTGCCATCGGGGCGGTGAACACCGGGGAGCTGTTTTTT.

The chain links TRBV7-3 to TRBJ2-5; a weak D match, TRBD2 (6 bases). Germline CDR1 is SGHTA and CDR2 is FQGTGA. The CDR3 consists of 14 residues. Trimming removed 5 bases at V and 4 bases at J, with 14 bases between. CDR3 bases: TGTGCCAGCAGCAATTCGGGGGTGGGAGAGACCCAGTACTTC. It codes for CASSNSGVGETQYF.

The chain couples TRBV6-4 to TRBJ2-1, with 10 bases identical to TRBD1. The V gene end was trimmed by 4 bases and the J gene end by 7 bases; junction bases not matched to a gene: 4. CDR1 and CDR2 (germline): MRHNA, SNTAGT. This CDR3 has 14 residues. CDR3 DNA: TGTGCCAGCAGTGGACAGGGGGCTGCGAATGAGCAGTTCTTC. Protein: CASSGQGAANEQFF.

This chain links TRBV9 with TRBJ2-3; D is unresolved. CDR3 length: 13 amino acids. CDR1 and CDR2 (germline): SGDLS, YYNGEE. The ends were cut back, 2 bases at V and 1 base at J, with 5 bases in the middle. CDR3 bases: TGTGCCAGCAGCGTCCCTGGCACAGATACGCAGTATTTT. It translates to CASSVPGTDTQYF.

V gene TRBV11-1 combines with J gene TRBJ2-7, with 10 bases matching TRBD2. Germline V gene data show CDR1 as SGHAT and CDR2 as FQDESV (reference sequence). There are 15 residues in the CDR3. J was trimmed by 5 bases and V by 1 base; bases with no gene match: 5. CDR3 loop: CASSLVTSGTHEQYF. CDR3 DNA: TGTGCCAGCAGCTTAGTCACTAGCGGGACACACGAGCAGTACTTC.

The chain joins TRBV27 to TRBJ2-5; possible D gene TRBD1, 5 bases. The CDR3 covers 14 residues. Per germline, CDR1 MNHEY and CDR2 SMNVEV (reference sequence). With 1 base removed from V and 5 bases from J, the gap between germline ends came to 11 bases. In nucleotides, the CDR3 is TGTGCCAGCAGTTTATTGGGGCCTCCGGAGACCCAGTACTTC. As protein: CASSLLGPPETQYF.

The J gene is TRBJ2-2, the V gene TRBV5-4, with D unresolved. The CDR3 totals 17 residues. V lost 4 bases, J lost 0 bases, and 16 bases lay in between. The germline gives CDR1 SGHNT, CDR2 YYREEE (reference sequence). For the CDR3, the DNA is TGTGCCAGCAGCCTCCCCACCGTGGCGGCGAACACCGGGGAGCTGTTTTTT. It is translated as CASSLPTVAANTGELFF.

The chain is built from TRBV25-1 and TRBJ2-5; D ambiguous. Trimming left V 7 bases short and J 5 bases short, with 17 bases between. There are 14 residues in the CDR3. CDR1 MGHDK and CDR2 SYGVNS come from the germline V gene. The CDR3 region is CASISSAAVETQYF. Here the CDR3 DNA reads TGTGCCAGCATCTCGTCGGCCGCGGTCGAGACCCAGTACTTC.

J is TRBJ1-1 and V is TRBV21-1; TRBD1, as called in the table, went unchecked against the DNA. TRBV21-1 is annotated as a pseudogene. The length of the CDR3 is 16 residues. The CDR3 region is CASSLATDRANSRAFF. CDR3 sequence (DNA): TGTGCCAGCAGCCTAGCCACGGACAGGGCCAACTCCCGAGCTTTCTTT.

The V and J genes are TRBV7-3 and TRBJ2-2; D gene unclear. Trimming took off 5 bases at V and 4 bases at J, with 8 bases between the two ends. There are 13 residues in the CDR3. Germline V lookup: CDR1 SGHTA, CDR2 FQGTGA. The CDR3 nucleotides read TGTGCCAGCAGCGTGGATGCCACCGGGGAGCTGTTTTTT. This gives the protein CASSVDATGELFF.